This TCR beta chain was profiled in a study of CD8 T cells in ankylosing spondylitis. The table lists this clonotype with a few counts. CDR3 length: 17 amino acids. Germline CDR1 LNHNV, CDR2 YYDKDF (reference sequence). With 2 bases removed from V and 0 bases from J, the gap between germline ends came to 14 bases. TCRdb processed the 5' RACE reads anew with MiXCR; each CDR3 protein has one entry. Counted here are 200,000 to 300,000 distinct CDR3 sequences, more than 20% occurring once; the ten biggest clones make up 0.5% to 0.65%. The chain combines TRBV15 with TRBJ2-1; weak D call: TRBD1 (6 bases). Sequencing used blood, either unsorted or a sorted T cell fraction (not recorded which). This clonotype was sampled from a male donor with ankylosing spondylitis or in good health (not recorded which). CDR3 bases: TGTGCCACCAGCAGAAAAGCGGACAGCAGCTCCTACAATGAGCAGTTCTTC. It encodes CATSRKADSSSYNEQFF. Full variable domain (missing parts from reference TRBV15 and TRBJ2-1): DAMVIQNPRYQVTQFGKPVTLSCSQTLNHNVMYWYQQKSSQAPKLLFHYYDKDFNNEADTPDNFQSRRPNTSFCFLDIRSPGLGDTAMYLCATSRKADSSSYNEQFFGPGTRLTVL.